This T cell receptor beta chain was identified in a study of T cell responses to AZD1222 COVID-19 vaccine. This clone was counted a few times. TCRdb's copy holds only in-frame clones and misses some; the assay was immunoSEQ multiplex PCR. The sample shows roughly 71,000 clones, 85% of them seen only once. The TCR originated in an adult in good health. Source: peripheral blood, taken on day 0 of AZD1222 vaccination.

CDR3 in amino acids: CASSFGRVGGEAFF. The CDR3 DNA follows: TGTGCCAGCAGTTTTGGTAGGGTAGGGGGTGAAGCTTTCTTT. This chain links TRBV27 with TRBJ1-1; D perhaps matches TRBD1 (6 bases). Trimming took off 3 bases at V and 7 bases at J, with 15 bases between the two ends. The CDR3 has 14 residues. CDR1 is MNHEY, CDR2 SMNVEV, per germline (reference sequence).